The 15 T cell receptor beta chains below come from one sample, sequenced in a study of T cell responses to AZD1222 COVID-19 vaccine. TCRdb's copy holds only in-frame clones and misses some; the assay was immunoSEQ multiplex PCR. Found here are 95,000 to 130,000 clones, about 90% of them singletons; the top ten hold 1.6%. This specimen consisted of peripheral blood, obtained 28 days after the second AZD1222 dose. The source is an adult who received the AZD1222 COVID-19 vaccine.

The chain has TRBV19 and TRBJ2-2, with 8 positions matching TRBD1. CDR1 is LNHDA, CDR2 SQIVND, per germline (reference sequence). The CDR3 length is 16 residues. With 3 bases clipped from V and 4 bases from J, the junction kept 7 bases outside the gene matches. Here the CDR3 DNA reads TGTGCCAGTAGTATCAGGGGGCTTAGTATCACCGGGGAGCTGTTTTTT. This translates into CASSIRGLSITGELFF.

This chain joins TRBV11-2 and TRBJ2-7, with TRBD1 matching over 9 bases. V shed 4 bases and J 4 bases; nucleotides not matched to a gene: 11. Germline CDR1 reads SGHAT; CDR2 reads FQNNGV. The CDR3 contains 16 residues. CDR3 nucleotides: TGTGCCAGCAGCTACTCCTCCGGGACAGGGACATACGAGCAGTACTTC. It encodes CASSYSSGTGTYEQYF. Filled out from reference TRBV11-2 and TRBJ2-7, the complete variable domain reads EAGVAQSPRYKIIEKRQSVAFWCNPISGHATLYWYQQILGQGPKLLIQFQNNGVVDDSQLPKDRFSAERLKGVDSTLKIQPAKLEDSAVYLCASSYSSGTGTYEQYFGPGTRLTVT.

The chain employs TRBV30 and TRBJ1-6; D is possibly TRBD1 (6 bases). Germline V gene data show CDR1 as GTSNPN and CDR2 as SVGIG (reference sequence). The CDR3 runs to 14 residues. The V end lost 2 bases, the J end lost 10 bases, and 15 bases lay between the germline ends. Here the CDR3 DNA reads TGTGCCTGGAGTTTTAGGAACAGGGTCTCACCCCTCCACTTT. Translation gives CAWSFRNRVSPLHF.

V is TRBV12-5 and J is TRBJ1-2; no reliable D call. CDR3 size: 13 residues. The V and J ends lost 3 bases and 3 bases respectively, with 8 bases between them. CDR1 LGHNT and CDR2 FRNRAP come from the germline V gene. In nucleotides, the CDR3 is TGTGCTAGTGGTTTTGAAAACTACTATGGCTACACCTTC. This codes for CASGFENYYGYTF.

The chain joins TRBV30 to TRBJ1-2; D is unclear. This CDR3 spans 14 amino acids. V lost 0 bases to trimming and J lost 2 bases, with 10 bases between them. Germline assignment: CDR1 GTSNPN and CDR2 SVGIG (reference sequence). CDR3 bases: TGTGCCTGGAGTGTATCCGTGCGAAACTATGGCTACACCTTC. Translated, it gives CAWSVSVRNYGYTF.

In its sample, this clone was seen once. The CDR3 is CASRPGLAGLYEQYF. DNA of the CDR3: TGTGCCAGCAGGCCGGGACTAGCGGGACTCTACGAGCAGTACTTC. The chain links TRBV28 to TRBJ2-7, with 13 bases aligning to TRBD2. This CDR3 comprises 15 residues. Germline V CDR1 and CDR2: MDHEN, SYDVKM. V shed 6 bases and J 3 bases; nucleotides not matched to a gene: 5.

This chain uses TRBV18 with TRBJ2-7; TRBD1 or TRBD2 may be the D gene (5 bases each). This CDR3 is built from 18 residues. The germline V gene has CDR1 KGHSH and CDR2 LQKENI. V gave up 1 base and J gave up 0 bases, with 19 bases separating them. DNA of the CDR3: TGTGCCAGCTCACCACAGGGGACCCTATTTTTGAGCTCCTACGAGCAGTACTTC. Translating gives CASSPQGTLFLSSYEQYF.

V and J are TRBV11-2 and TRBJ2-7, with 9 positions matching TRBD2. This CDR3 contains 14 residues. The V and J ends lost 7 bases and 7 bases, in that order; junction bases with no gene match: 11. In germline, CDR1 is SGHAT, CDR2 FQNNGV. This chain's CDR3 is CASINRREGSEQYF. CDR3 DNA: TGTGCCAGCATCAATCGGCGGGAGGGGAGTGAGCAGTACTTC.

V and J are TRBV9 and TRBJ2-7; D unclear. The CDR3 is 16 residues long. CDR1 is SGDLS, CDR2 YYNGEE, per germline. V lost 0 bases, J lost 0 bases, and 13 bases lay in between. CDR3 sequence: CASSVGPINFSYEQYF. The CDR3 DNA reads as TGTGCCAGCAGCGTAGGACCGATAAACTTCTCCTACGAGCAGTACTTC.

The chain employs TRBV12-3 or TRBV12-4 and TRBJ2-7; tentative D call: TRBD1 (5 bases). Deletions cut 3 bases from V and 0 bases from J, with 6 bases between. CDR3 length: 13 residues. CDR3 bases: TGTGCCAGCAGTTTGGACAACTCCTACGAGCAGTACTTC. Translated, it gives CASSLDNSYEQYF.

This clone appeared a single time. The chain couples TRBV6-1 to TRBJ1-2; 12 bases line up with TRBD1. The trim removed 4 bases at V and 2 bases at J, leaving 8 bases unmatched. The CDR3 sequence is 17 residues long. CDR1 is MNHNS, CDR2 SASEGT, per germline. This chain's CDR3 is CASSAPGQGATNYGYTF. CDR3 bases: TGTGCCAGCAGTGCTCCGGGACAGGGGGCGACGAACTATGGCTACACCTTC.

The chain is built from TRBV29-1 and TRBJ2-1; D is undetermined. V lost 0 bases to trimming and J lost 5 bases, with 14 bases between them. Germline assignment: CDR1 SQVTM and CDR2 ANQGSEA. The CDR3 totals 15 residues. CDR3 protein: CSVEDGQPANNEQFF. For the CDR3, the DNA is TGCAGCGTTGAAGATGGGCAACCCGCCAACAATGAGCAGTTCTTC.

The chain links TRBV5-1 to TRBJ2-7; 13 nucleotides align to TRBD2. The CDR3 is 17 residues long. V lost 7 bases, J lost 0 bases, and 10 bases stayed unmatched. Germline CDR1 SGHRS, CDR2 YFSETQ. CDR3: CASRRGLAGANSYEQYF. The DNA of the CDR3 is TGCGCCAGCCGACGAGGACTAGCGGGAGCTAACTCCTACGAGCAGTACTTC.

The DNA for the CDR3 is TGTGCCAGCACCCCCCGTTCCGGGGGCACCGGGGAGCTGTTTTTT. As protein: CASTPRSGGTGELFF. This chain links TRBV27 with TRBJ2-2; a weak D match, TRBD2 (6 bases). CDR1 and CDR2 from the germline V gene are MNHEY and SMNVEV (reference sequence). Between the trimmed V and J ends, which lost 7 bases and 4 bases, there was a span of 16 bases. This CDR3 is built from 15 residues.

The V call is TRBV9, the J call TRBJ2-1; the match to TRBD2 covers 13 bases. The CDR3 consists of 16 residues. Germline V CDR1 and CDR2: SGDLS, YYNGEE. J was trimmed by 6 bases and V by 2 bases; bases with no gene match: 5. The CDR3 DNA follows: TGTGCCAGCAGCGTCCCAGGGACTAGCGGGATCAATGAGCAGTTCTTC. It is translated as CASSVPGTSGINEQFF.